A selection of T cell receptor beta chains follows, all from one sample in a study of cytomegalovirus exposure and HLA in healthy donors. TCRdb's table, derived via immunoSEQ multiplex PCR, lists solely in-frame clones and lacks some. This sample has over 150,000 clones; about 90% occur once, and the top ten carry about 0.24%. The sequencing sample was made of PBMCs. Receptor source: a girl under three years old in good health and CMV-seronegative. Both conserved end residues are part of each CDR3. Fields, in order: D gene, clone size, J gene, V gene, CDR3 protein, CDR3 DNA. D genes are given only for firm matches. Clone size, where shown, is once, few, many, or a class for clones that have expanded.

d_gene: NA; abundance: once; j_gene: TRBJ2-7; v_gene: TRBV5-1; CDR3aa: CASSQNYEQYF; CDR3nt: TGCGCCAGCTCCCAAAACTACGAGCAGTACTTC
d_gene: TRBD2; abundance: few; j_gene: TRBJ2-5; v_gene: TRBV13; CDR3aa: CASSLGRGRQETQYF; CDR3nt: TGTGCCAGCAGCTTAGGGCGGGGGAGACAAGAGACCCAGTACTTC
d_gene: TRBD1; abundance: NA; j_gene: TRBJ1-5; v_gene: TRBV6-1; CDR3aa: CASSAGQGVGNQPQHF; CDR3nt: TGTGCCAGCAGTGCCGGACAGGGGGTTGGGAATCAGCCCCAGCATTTT
d_gene: NA; abundance: NA; j_gene: TRBJ2-4; v_gene: TRBV29-1; CDR3aa: CSVTSLLAKNIQYF; CDR3nt: TGCAGCGTAACGAGCCTCCTTGCCAAAAACATTCAGTACTTC
d_gene: TRBD2; abundance: NA; j_gene: TRBJ2-3; v_gene: TRBV10-3; CDR3aa: CAIRGVSGGTDTQYF; CDR3nt: TGTGCCATCAGGGGCGTTAGCGGGGGGACAGATACGCAGTATTTT
d_gene: NA; abundance: NA; j_gene: TRBJ2-3; v_gene: TRBV5-4; CDR3aa: CASSLPGTDTQYF; CDR3nt: TGTGCCAGCAGCTTACCAGGCACAGATACGCAGTATTTT
d_gene: TRBD2; abundance: NA; j_gene: TRBJ2-1; v_gene: TRBV5-1; CDR3aa: CASSVGTSVFYNEQFF; CDR3nt: TGCGCCAGCAGCGTGGGGACTAGCGTTTTCTACAATGAGCAGTTCTTC
d_gene: NA; abundance: NA; j_gene: TRBJ2-7; v_gene: TRBV4-1; CDR3aa: CASSQGSTGAYEQYF; CDR3nt: TGCGCCAGCAGCCAAGGGTCAACGGGGGCCTACGAGCAGTACTTC
d_gene: NA; abundance: NA; j_gene: TRBJ1-1; v_gene: TRBV6-5; CDR3aa: CASSYSAGVNTEAFF; CDR3nt: TGTGCCAGCAGTTACTCGGCAGGGGTGAACACTGAAGCTTTCTTT
d_gene: TRBD1; abundance: NA; j_gene: TRBJ2-7; v_gene: TRBV4-1; CDR3aa: CASSPDGQGAGEQYF; CDR3nt: TGCGCCAGCAGCCCCGATGGACAGGGGGCGGGCGAGCAGTACTTC
d_gene: NA; abundance: once; j_gene: TRBJ2-7; v_gene: TRBV7-9; CDR3aa: CASSRLPSYEQYF; CDR3nt: TGTGCCAGCAGCCGACTGCCCTCCTACGAGCAGTACTTC
d_gene: TRBD2; abundance: NA; j_gene: TRBJ2-5; v_gene: TRBV5-1; CDR3aa: CASSLVASGAETQYF; CDR3nt: TGCGCCAGCAGCTTGGTGGCTAGCGGGGCTGAGACCCAGTACTTC
d_gene: NA; abundance: NA; j_gene: TRBJ1-1; v_gene: TRBV7-9; CDR3aa: CASSLNNRDLYFEAFF; CDR3nt: TGTGCCAGCAGCTTAAATAACAGAGACCTGTACTTTGAAGCTTTCTTT
d_gene: TRBD1; abundance: NA; j_gene: TRBJ1-5; v_gene: TRBV27; CDR3aa: CASSPDRVGPQHF; CDR3nt: TGTGCCAGCAGCCCGGACAGGGTTGGGCCCCAGCATTTT
d_gene: TRBD2; abundance: NA; j_gene: TRBJ2-3; v_gene: TRBV19; CDR3aa: CATTRGGDTQYF; CDR3nt: TGTGCCACCACGCGGGGGGGGGATACGCAGTATTTT
d_gene: NA; abundance: NA; j_gene: TRBJ1-6; v_gene: TRBV27; CDR3aa: CASSSHRALSSYNSPLHF; CDR3nt: TGTGCCAGCAGTTCCCACCGAGCACTGAGCTCCTATAATTCACCCCTCCACTTT
d_gene: NA; abundance: NA; j_gene: TRBJ2-7; v_gene: TRBV29-1; CDR3aa: CSVGPGNIYEQYF; CDR3nt: TGCAGCGTTGGGCCAGGGAACATCTACGAGCAGTACTTC
d_gene: TRBD2; abundance: NA; j_gene: TRBJ2-5; v_gene: TRBV5-1; CDR3aa: CASSTTLREGETQYF; CDR3nt: TGCGCCAGCAGCACCACCTTACGGGAGGGGGAGACCCAGTACTTC
d_gene: NA; abundance: NA; j_gene: TRBJ2-7; v_gene: TRBV29-1; CDR3aa: CSVSEGYEQYF; CDR3nt: TGCAGCGTTTCGGAGGGCTACGAGCAGTACTTC
d_gene: NA; abundance: NA; j_gene: TRBJ2-1; v_gene: TRBV4-1; CDR3aa: CASSQQGYNEQFF; CDR3nt: TGCGCCAGCAGCCAACAGGGTTACAATGAGCAGTTCTTC
d_gene: TRBD1; abundance: once; j_gene: TRBJ2-1; v_gene: TRBV11-2; CDR3aa: CASSPDRVNWNEQFF; CDR3nt: TGTGCCAGCAGCCCAGACAGGGTTAATTGGAATGAGCAGTTCTTC
d_gene: TRBD2; abundance: NA; j_gene: TRBJ2-2; v_gene: TRBV6-5; CDR3aa: CASTRGRANTGELFF; CDR3nt: TGTGCCAGCACCCGGGGGAGGGCAAACACCGGGGAGCTGTTTTTT
d_gene: NA; abundance: NA; j_gene: TRBJ1-1; v_gene: TRBV5-1; CDR3aa: CASSSRASTAKEAFF; CDR3nt: TGCGCCAGCAGCTCGCGGGCCAGCACTGCCAAGGAAGCTTTCTTT
d_gene: NA; abundance: NA; j_gene: TRBJ1-2; v_gene: TRBV27; CDR3aa: CASSLGWRPSNYGYTF; CDR3nt: TGTGCCAGCAGTTTAGGATGGAGGCCATCTAACTATGGCTACACCTTC
d_gene: NA; abundance: NA; j_gene: TRBJ2-1; v_gene: TRBV5-6; CDR3aa: CASSLASSYNEQFF; CDR3nt: TGTGCCAGCAGTCTAGCGTCCTCCTACAATGAGCAGTTCTTC
d_gene: NA; abundance: NA; j_gene: TRBJ1-5; v_gene: TRBV19; CDR3aa: CASSISQGWGQPQHF; CDR3nt: TGTGCCAGTAGTATCAGTCAGGGATGGGGTCAGCCCCAGCATTTT
d_gene: TRBD1; abundance: NA; j_gene: TRBJ1-2; v_gene: TRBV6-1; CDR3aa: CSAGTGNYGYTF; CDR3nt: TGTTCAGCCGGGACAGGGAACTATGGCTACACCTTC
d_gene: NA; abundance: NA; j_gene: TRBJ1-1; v_gene: TRBV30; CDR3aa: CAWRDSPSNTEAFF; CDR3nt: TGTGCCTGGAGGGACAGTCCTTCGAACACTGAAGCTTTCTTT
d_gene: TRBD1; abundance: NA; j_gene: TRBJ1-4; v_gene: TRBV6-1; CDR3aa: CASSQGGQGNEKLFF; CDR3nt: TGTGCCAGCAGTCAAGGGGGACAGGGTAATGAAAAACTGTTTTTT
d_gene: TRBD2; abundance: NA; j_gene: TRBJ2-3; v_gene: TRBV6-1; CDR3aa: CASSAGGRTDTQYF; CDR3nt: TGTGCCAGCAGTGCGGGGGGACGCACAGATACGCAGTATTTT
d_gene: NA; abundance: NA; j_gene: TRBJ1-2; v_gene: TRBV21-1; CDR3aa: CASSTRQGRESYGYTF; CDR3nt: TGTGCCAGCAGCACCAGACAGGGACGAGAGAGCTATGGCTACACCTTC
d_gene: TRBD2; abundance: NA; j_gene: TRBJ2-5; v_gene: TRBV7-2; CDR3aa: CASSLGRLAGGKETQYF; CDR3nt: TGTGCCAGCAGCTTGGGTCGACTAGCGGGGGGGAAGGAGACCCAGTACTTC
d_gene: TRBD2; abundance: NA; j_gene: TRBJ2-1; v_gene: TRBV11-3; CDR3aa: CASSPSGGAYNEQFF; CDR3nt: TGTGCCAGCAGCCCTAGCGGGGGGGCCTACAATGAGCAGTTCTTC
d_gene: TRBD2; abundance: NA; j_gene: TRBJ2-7; v_gene: TRBV2; CDR3aa: CASSEVQAGGLLNYEQYF; CDR3nt: TGTGCCAGCAGTGAAGTTCAAGCGGGGGGGCTCTTAAACTACGAGCAGTACTTC
d_gene: NA; abundance: NA; j_gene: TRBJ2-7; v_gene: TRBV7-8; CDR3aa: CASSFSGQVSEQYF; CDR3nt: TGTGCCAGCAGCTTTTCCGGTCAAGTGAGCGAGCAGTACTTC
d_gene: TRBD2; abundance: NA; j_gene: TRBJ2-1; v_gene: TRBV4-2; CDR3aa: CASSLRLAGGYYNEQFF; CDR3nt: TGTGCCAGCAGCCTCCGACTAGCGGGAGGGTACTACAATGAGCAGTTCTTC
d_gene: NA; abundance: few; j_gene: TRBJ1-5; v_gene: TRBV9; CDR3aa: CASSVGGLNQPQHF; CDR3nt: TGTGCCAGCAGCGTAGGGGGACTGAATCAGCCCCAGCATTTT
d_gene: NA; abundance: once; j_gene: TRBJ1-1; v_gene: TRBV7-6; CDR3aa: CASSLEHSMNTEAFF; CDR3nt: TGTGCCAGCAGCTTAGAGCACTCGATGAACACTGAAGCTTTCTTT
d_gene: NA; abundance: NA; j_gene: TRBJ2-7; v_gene: TRBV11-2; CDR3aa: CASSLVARGESEQYF; CDR3nt: TGTGCCAGCAGCTTAGTAGCGAGAGGTGAGAGCGAGCAGTACTTC
d_gene: NA; abundance: few; j_gene: TRBJ2-7; v_gene: TRBV6-5; CDR3aa: CASSPDSTNEQYF; CDR3nt: TGTGCCAGCAGTCCGGACAGTACCAACGAGCAGTACTTC
d_gene: TRBD2; abundance: NA; j_gene: TRBJ2-6; v_gene: TRBV15; CDR3aa: CATGGLAGTSGANVLTF; CDR3nt: TGTGCCACCGGGGGGCTAGCGGGAACCTCTGGGGCCAACGTCCTGACTTTC
d_gene: NA; abundance: NA; j_gene: TRBJ2-5; v_gene: TRBV7-2; CDR3aa: CASSLGVWGRETQYF; CDR3nt: TGTGCCAGCAGCTTAGGTGTCTGGGGGCGGGAGACCCAGTACTTC
d_gene: TRBD2; abundance: once; j_gene: TRBJ2-1; v_gene: TRBV19; CDR3aa: CASSIGLAGGLFRNEQFF; CDR3nt: TGTGCCAGTAGTATTGGGCTAGCGGGAGGGCTATTTAGGAATGAGCAGTTCTTC
d_gene: NA; abundance: NA; j_gene: TRBJ1-3; v_gene: TRBV7-9; CDR3aa: CASTQSGLLSGNTIYF; CDR3nt: TGTGCCAGCACCCAATCGGGTCTTCTCTCTGGAAACACCATATATTTT
d_gene: NA; abundance: NA; j_gene: TRBJ2-3; v_gene: TRBV9; CDR3aa: CASSSLRIADTQYF; CDR3nt: TGTGCCAGCAGCTCCCTGAGGATTGCAGATACGCAGTATTTT
d_gene: TRBD1; abundance: NA; j_gene: TRBJ2-3; v_gene: TRBV5-1; CDR3aa: CASSLPGQSQTQYF; CDR3nt: TGCGCCAGCAGCTTGCCGGGACAGTCTCAGACGCAGTATTTT
d_gene: NA; abundance: NA; j_gene: TRBJ2-2; v_gene: TRBV7-2; CDR3aa: CASSLAFRGELFF; CDR3nt: TGTGCCAGCAGCTTAGCGTTCCGCGGGGAGCTGTTTTTT
d_gene: TRBD2; abundance: NA; j_gene: TRBJ2-7; v_gene: TRBV5-7; CDR3aa: CASSLIRGGQYF; CDR3nt: TGTGCCAGCAGCTTGATACGCGGGGGACAGTACTTC
d_gene: TRBD1; abundance: NA; j_gene: TRBJ1-2; v_gene: TRBV9; CDR3aa: CASSVSRDRGENYGYTF; CDR3nt: TGTGCCAGCAGCGTAAGCCGCGACAGGGGGGAAAACTATGGCTACACCTTC
d_gene: TRBD2; abundance: NA; j_gene: TRBJ2-3; v_gene: TRBV4-2; CDR3aa: CASSQDPPGGHGADTQYF; CDR3nt: TGTGCCAGCAGCCAAGACCCTCCGGGGGGTCATGGGGCAGATACGCAGTATTTT
d_gene: NA; abundance: NA; j_gene: TRBJ2-3; v_gene: TRBV4-2; CDR3aa: CASSQASQTSSHGTQYF; CDR3nt: TGTGCCAGCAGCCAAGCCTCGCAAACCTCTTCTCACGGTACGCAGTATTTT